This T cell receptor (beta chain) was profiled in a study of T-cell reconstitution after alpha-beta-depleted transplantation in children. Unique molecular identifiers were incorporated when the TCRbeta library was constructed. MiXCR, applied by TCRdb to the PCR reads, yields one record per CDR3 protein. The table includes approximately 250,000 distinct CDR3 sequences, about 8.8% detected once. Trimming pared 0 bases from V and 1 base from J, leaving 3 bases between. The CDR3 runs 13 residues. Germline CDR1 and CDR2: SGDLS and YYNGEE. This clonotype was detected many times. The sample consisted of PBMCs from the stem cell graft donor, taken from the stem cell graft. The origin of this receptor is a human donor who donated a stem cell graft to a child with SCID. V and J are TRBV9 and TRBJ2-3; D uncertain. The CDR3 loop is CASSVGGTDTQYF. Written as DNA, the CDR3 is TGTGCCAGCAGCGTAGGGGGCACAGATACGCAGTATTTT.